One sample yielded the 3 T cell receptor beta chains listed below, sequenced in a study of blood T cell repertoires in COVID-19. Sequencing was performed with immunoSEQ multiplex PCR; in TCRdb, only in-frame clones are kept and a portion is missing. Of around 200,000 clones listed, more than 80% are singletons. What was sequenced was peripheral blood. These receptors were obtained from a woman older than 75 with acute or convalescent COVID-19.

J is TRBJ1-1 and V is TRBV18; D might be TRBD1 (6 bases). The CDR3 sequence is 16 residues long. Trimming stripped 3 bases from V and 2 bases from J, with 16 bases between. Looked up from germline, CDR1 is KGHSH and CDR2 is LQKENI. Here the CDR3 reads CASSPSRGGGNTEAFF. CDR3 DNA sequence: TGTGCCAGCTCACCCTCGCGAGGGGGTGGTAACACTGAAGCTTTCTTT.

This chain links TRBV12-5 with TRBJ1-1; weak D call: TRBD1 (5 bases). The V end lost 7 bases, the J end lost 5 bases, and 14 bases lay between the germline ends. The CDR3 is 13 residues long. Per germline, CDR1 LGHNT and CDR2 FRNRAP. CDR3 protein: CASAHGGGTEAFF. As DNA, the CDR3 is TGTGCTAGTGCCCATGGGGGAGGTACTGAAGCTTTCTTT. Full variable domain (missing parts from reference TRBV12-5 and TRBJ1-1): DARVTQTPRHKVTEMGQEVTMRCQPILGHNTVFWYRQTMMQGLELLAYFRNRAPLDDSGMPKDRFSAEMPDATLATLKIQPSEPRDSAVYFCASAHGGGTEAFFGQGTRLTVV.

CDR3 DNA: TGTGCCAGCAGCGCCGAGGCTGCGGAAAACATTCAGTACTTC. It encodes CASSAEAAENIQYF. This rearrangement joins TRBV9 to TRBJ2-4; D gene unclear. From germline, CDR1 is SGDLS and CDR2 YYNGEE. Trimming shortened V by 3 bases and J by 5 bases, and 12 bases separated the two germline ends. CDR3 length equals 14 residues.